This T cell receptor (beta chain) was sequenced in a study of response to subunit inactivated influenza vaccine. Regarding the study as a whole: A suggestion made by the authors is that each seasonal influenza vaccination recruits few new T cells.

The CDR3 runs 14 residues. Germline CDR1 and CDR2: SGHRS and YFSETQ. Trimming cost V 3 bases and J 4 bases, with 12 bases left between them. This clonotype has at least ten counts. Antigen specificity is unknown. TCRdb re-analysed the RT-PCR reads in MiXCR, keeping a single row per CDR3 protein. The sample consists of around 580,000 distinct CDR3 sequences, about 12% of them appearing once. The sample consisted of PBMCs from blood, taken on the day of vaccination. This TCR derives from a man over 45 who received an inactivated influenza vaccine. J is TRBJ2-3 and V is TRBV5-1; D perhaps matches TRBD2 (6 bases). The CDR3 spells CASSSLGGADTQYF. The CDR3 region has the DNA TGCGCCAGCAGCTCGCTGGGGGGAGCAGATACGCAGTATTTT.